This TCR beta chain was retrieved from a study of cytomegalovirus exposure and HLA in healthy donors. General study points: In a later analysis, TCR beta V- and J-gene trimming showed a link to a missense DCLRE1C variant. In a later analysis, CMV-associated beta chains were mostly HLA-associated, it appeared. The study dropped some indistinguishable V segments, TRBV6-2 and TRBV6-3 among them. Earlier analysis found most TCR beta V segments productive about 87% or about 30% of the time.

This CDR3 is built from 13 residues. V was trimmed by 2 bases and J by 11 bases, leaving 15 bases between them. Germline V lookup: CDR1 LGHNT, CDR2 FRNRAP. PCR involved 60 Vbeta and 13 Jbeta primers. Clones were sequenced by immunoSEQ multiplex PCR, and TCRdb holds only the in-frame ones, with some missing. The data show approximately 110,000 clones, with 65% to 75% seen just once and less than 5% held by the top ten. This clone was counted a single time. Its antigen is not identified. Sequencing was carried out using PBMCs. The gene calls are TRBV12-5 and TRBJ2-5; perhaps TRBD2 as D (7 bases). The receptor comes from a woman aged 45-65 years in good health and CMV-seropositive. For the CDR3, the DNA is TGTGCTAGTGGTTTGCTGGGGGGGGCTGAGCAGTACTTC. Its protein is CASGLLGGAEQYF.